Listed here are 22 T cell receptor beta chains from one sample, sequenced in a study of cytomegalovirus exposure and HLA in healthy donors. Vbeta (60) and Jbeta (13) primers were used in the PCR. Clones were read by immunoSEQ multiplex PCR, and TCRdb kept only the in-frame ones, dropping some. The data contain 130,000 to 150,000 clones, around 82% of them singletons. What was sequenced was PBMCs. These receptors all stem from a female donor in good health and CMV-seronegative.

V is TRBV6-5 and J is TRBJ1-4; TRBD1 might be the D (5 bases). Germline V lookup: CDR1 MNHEY, CDR2 SVGAGI. Trimming left V 5 bases short and J 6 bases short, with 10 bases between. The CDR3 extends over 13 amino acids. CDR3 sequence reads: CASSETRDEKLFF. The DNA for the CDR3 is TGTGCCAGCAGTGAAACCAGGGATGAAAAACTGTTTTTT.

In its sample, this clone was seen once. The chain couples TRBV5-4 to TRBJ2-7; 13 nucleotides line up with TRBD2. CDR1 is SGHNT, CDR2 YYREEE, per germline (reference sequence). Unmatched junction bases numbered 2, after V lost 4 bases and J lost 7 bases. This CDR3 has 13 amino acids. CDR3 protein: CASSELAGGEQYF. The CDR3 DNA follows: TGTGCCAGCAGCGAACTAGCGGGGGGGGAGCAGTACTTC. Supplemented by reference TRBV5-4 and TRBJ2-7, the full variable domain reads ETGVTQSPTHLIKTRGQQVTLRCSSQSGHNTVSWYQQALGQGPQFIFQYYREEENGRGNFPPRFSGLQFPNYSSELNVNALELDDSALYLCASSELAGGEQYFGPGTRLTVT.

The CDR3 DNA is TGCGCCAGCAGCTTCCGGGTATCCGGGGAGCTGTTTTTT. Encoded protein: CASSFRVSGELFF. The chain combines TRBV5-1 with TRBJ2-2; D unresolved. The V gene's germline CDR1 is SGHRS and CDR2 YFSETQ. The CDR3 contains 13 residues. V was clipped by 2 bases and J by 6 bases, with 8 bases between them.

This clone was observed a few times. The V call is TRBV5-1, the J call TRBJ2-1; no definite D call. The CDR3 covers 14 residues. Germline lookup yields CDR1 SGHRS and CDR2 YFSETQ. V shed 0 bases and J shed 5 bases, with 9 bases lying between them. The CDR3 DNA is TGCGCCAGCAGCTTGGGTAACTTGGACAATGAGCAGTTCTTC. Amino acids: CASSLGNLDNEQFF. The variable domain in full, with the rest retrieved from reference TRBV5-1 and TRBJ2-1, is KAGVTQTPRYLIKTRGQQVTLSCSPISGHRSVSWYQQTPGQGLQFLFEYFSETQRNKGNFPGRFSGRQFSNSRSEMNVSTLELGDSALYLCASSLGNLDNEQFFGPGTRLTVL.

This rearrangement joins TRBV28 to TRBJ2-5; D might be TRBD1 (6 bases). This CDR3 has 16 amino acids. The germline V gene has CDR1 MDHEN and CDR2 SYDVKM. Trimming removed 7 bases at V and 7 bases at J, with 25 bases between. The CDR3 is CASTSGTDIIRGTQYF. CDR3 DNA: TGTGCCAGCACCTCTGGGACCGACATAATCAGGGGGACCCAGTACTTC.

This clone has only a few counts. The chain has TRBV7-2 and TRBJ2-1; 10 positions match TRBD2. This CDR3 has 14 amino acids. Trimming removed 6 bases from V and 8 bases from J; junction bases left unmatched: 7. Germline-derived CDR1 and CDR2 are SGHTA and FQGNSA. CDR3 sequence: CASSLAGVSYEQFF. The CDR3 DNA reads TGTGCCAGCAGTCTAGCGGGAGTTTCTTATGAGCAGTTCTTC.

CDR3 DNA sequence: TGTGCCAGCAGCGCCGGACAGCCTTCTTATGGCTACACCTTC. This encodes CASSAGQPSYGYTF. The genes are TRBV9 and TRBJ1-2; TRBD1 might be the D (6 bases). Trimming removed 3 bases from V and 5 bases from J, with 14 bases in between. Germline CDR1 reads SGDLS; CDR2 reads YYNGEE. The CDR3 consists of 14 residues.

On this clone: The same CDR3 can be traced to other DNA sequences in this sample. The chain uses TRBV19 and TRBJ1-1; no reliable D call. This CDR3 has 12 amino acids. In germline, CDR1 is LNHDA, CDR2 SQIVND (reference sequence). Trimming shortened V by 3 bases and J by 7 bases, and 9 bases separated the two germline ends. The chain's CDR3 is CASSIRGGEAFF. As DNA, the CDR3 is TGTGCCAGTAGTATTCGGGGAGGTGAAGCTTTCTTT.

The chain uses TRBV28 and TRBJ2-5; perhaps TRBD1 as D (5 bases). With 10 bases removed from V and 1 base from J, the gap between germline ends came to 10 bases. The CDR3 spans 12 residues. The germline V gene has CDR1 MDHEN and CDR2 SYDVKM. In DNA form, the CDR3 reads TGTGCCATAGGACACATCCAAGAGACCCAGTACTTC. It encodes CAIGHIQETQYF.

This chain connects TRBV10-3 to TRBJ2-5; TRBD2 aligns across 7 bases. Germline V lookup: CDR1 ENHRY, CDR2 SYGVKD. The ends lost 10 bases at V and 5 bases at J; junction bases unmatched: 7. The CDR3 sequence is 12 residues long. CDR3 region: CASGSSEETQYF. For the CDR3, the DNA is TGTGCCAGCGGGAGTTCGGAGGAGACCCAGTACTTC.

The chain couples TRBV13 to TRBJ1-1; perhaps TRBD1 as D (5 bases). The germline V gene has CDR1 PRHDT and CDR2 FYEKMQ (reference sequence). The CDR3 covers 14 residues. Trimming stripped 1 base from V and 1 base from J, with 7 bases between. The CDR3 is CASSLVDKNTEAFF. CDR3 nucleotides: TGTGCCAGCAGCTTAGTGGACAAGAACACTGAAGCTTTCTTT.

The rearrangement uses TRBV7-2 and TRBJ1-1; D is unclear. This CDR3 region has 14 residues. V lost 2 bases to trimming and J lost 6 bases, with 13 bases between them. CDR1 SGHTA and CDR2 FQGNSA come from the germline V gene. CDR3 in DNA: TGTGCCAGCAGCTTACTCTCCCGAGATGCTGAAGCTTTCTTT. Translated: CASSLLSRDAEAFF.

V gene TRBV28 combines with J gene TRBJ1-4; D is perhaps TRBD1 (5 bases). The CDR3 is 14 residues long. Trimming pared 4 bases from V and 4 bases from J, leaving 10 bases between. Germline V gene lookup returns CDR1 MDHEN and CDR2 SYDVKM. The CDR3 coding sequence is TGTGCCAGCAGTTCGGCAGGGTTTAATGAAAAACTGTTTTTT. Its protein is CASSSAGFNEKLFF.

The chain carries TRBV9 and TRBJ1-2; 9 bases agree with TRBD1. This CDR3 has 13 residues. CDR1 and CDR2 from the germline V gene are SGDLS and YYNGEE. J lost 6 bases, V lost 2 bases, and 2 bases had no gene match. As DNA, the CDR3 is TGTGCCAGCAGCGTTACAGGGGGCGATGGCTACACCTTC. Amino acids: CASSVTGGDGYTF.

This rearrangement joins TRBV19 to TRBJ1-1, with 8 bases identical to TRBD1. With V trimmed by 0 bases and J by 5 bases, 5 bases remained unmatched. The CDR3 contains 15 residues. Looked up from germline, CDR1 is LNHDA and CDR2 is SQIVND (reference sequence). CDR3 sequence reads: CASSIDGQGSTEAFF. The CDR3 bases are TGTGCCAGTAGTATAGACGGACAGGGATCAACTGAAGCTTTCTTT.

The V gene is TRBV7-3, the J gene TRBJ2-1, with D tentatively TRBD1 (6 bases). The germline V gene encodes CDR1 SGHTA and CDR2 FQGTGA. The CDR3 loop spans 15 amino acids. With 2 bases removed from V and 3 bases from J, the gap between germline ends came to 11 bases. For the CDR3, the DNA is TGTGCCAGCAGCTTACAGGGGACAAACTACAATGAGCAGTTCTTC. Translating gives CASSLQGTNYNEQFF.

This chain's CDR3 is CASSVGPLRGEQFF. The CDR3 bases are TGTGCCAGCAGCGTAGGCCCCCTGCGGGGAGAGCAGTTCTTC. The rearrangement links TRBV9 to TRBJ2-1, with a possible D match to TRBD2 (6 bases). The CDR3 length is 14 residues. V dropped 0 bases and J dropped 10 bases, with 14 bases sitting between them. Germline CDR1 reads SGDLS; CDR2 reads YYNGEE.

V and J are TRBV10-3 and TRBJ2-3, with 8 bases aligning to TRBD2. V dropped 2 bases and J dropped 5; count of bases not matched to a gene: 24. CDR3 length: 21 amino acids. The germline gives CDR1 ENHRY, CDR2 SYGVKD. CDR3 sequence (DNA): TGTGCCATCAGTGAGGGCCTGGGCGGGGGGCCTCCGCTTGGTGCTAGAGATACGCAGTATTTT. This translates into CAISEGLGGGPPLGARDTQYF.

This clone was observed a few times. This chain joins TRBV30 and TRBJ2-7; D perhaps matches TRBD2 (6 bases). Germline CDR1 reads GTSNPN; CDR2 reads SVGIG (reference sequence). CDR3 length: 12 residues. Trimming pared 0 bases from V and 7 bases from J, leaving 10 bases between. The DNA of the CDR3 is TGTGCCTGGAGTGTAACGGGGGAGGAGCAGTACTTC. Translating it yields CAWSVTGEEQYF.

The chain joins TRBV2 to TRBJ2-7, with TRBD1 matching over 7 bases. Germline trimming cut 5 bases from V and 1 base from J; bases unmatched to any gene: 5. The CDR3 loop spans 14 amino acids. Germline V CDR1 and CDR2: SNHLY, FYNNEI. This chain's CDR3 is CASSYGQVSYEQYF. The DNA of the CDR3 is TGTGCCAGCAGTTATGGACAGGTATCCTACGAGCAGTACTTC. The entire variable domain, with the rest obtained from reference TRBV2 and TRBJ2-7, is as follows: EPEVTQTPSHQVTQMGQEVILRCVPISNHLYFYWYRQILGQKVEFLVSFYNNEISEKSEIFDDQFSVERPDGSNFTLKIRSTKLEDSAMYFCASSYGQVSYEQYFGPGTRLTVT.

This clone was recorded a few times. The rearrangement joins TRBV25-1 to TRBJ1-4; 10 nucleotides align to TRBD1. CDR1 is MGHDK, CDR2 SYGVNS, per germline. V shed 4 bases and J 7 bases; nucleotides not matched to a gene: 3. The CDR3 covers 14 residues. The CDR3 loop reads CASSGDRGSEKLFF. In DNA form, the CDR3 reads TGTGCCAGCAGTGGGGACAGGGGCTCTGAAAAACTGTTTTTT.

The J gene is TRBJ2-5, the V gene TRBV19; 9 nucleotides line up with TRBD1. The V gene's germline CDR1 is LNHDA and CDR2 SQIVND (reference sequence). The CDR3 covers 15 residues. V lost 1 base and J lost 5; bases outside the gene matches: 5. The DNA of the CDR3 is TGTGCCAGTAGTATAGGACAGGGGGAAGGGGAGACCCAGTACTTC. Its protein product is CASSIGQGEGETQYF.